These T cell receptor beta chains were read from a single sample in a study of T cell repertoires in cytomegalovirus infection. From the reads, TCRdb called clonotypes with MiXCR, one entry per CDR3 protein. The sample has some 240,000 distinct CDR3 sequences; over 15% are singletons. Sequenced: CD8+ T cells from PBMCs. All receptors come from a human donor in good health (CMV status not recorded). Some clones in this sample may be carry-over from other donors' samples. CDR3s include the opening cysteine and the closing phenylalanine or tryptophan. Fields, in order: D gene, V gene, J gene, CDR3 length, clone size, CDR3 protein, CDR3 DNA. D genes are given only for firm matches. Not all rows give a size; the values are once, few, many and, for expanded clones, a class.

.,TRBV4-2,TRBJ2-2,16,.,CASSDTSQPNTGELFF,TGTGCCAGCAGCGATACAAGCCAGCCGAACACCGGGGAGCTGTTTTTT
.,TRBV4-1,TRBJ2-7,14,.,CASSPRDADYEQYF,TGCGCCAGCAGCCCCCGGGACGCGGACTACGAGCAGTACTTC
.,TRBV7-6,TRBJ2-3,13,many,CASSRGTTLSQYF,TGTGCCAGCAGCAGGGGGACAACTCTGTCGCAGTATTTT
.,TRBV12-3/TRBV12-4,TRBJ1-2,16,few,CASSPDYPGGLYGYTF,TGTGCCAGCAGTCCCGATTATCCTGGGGGCCTCTATGGCTACACCTTC
.,TRBV6-1,TRBJ2-1,16,few,CASRDPVWGIQDEQFF,TGTGCCAGCAGGGATCCTGTCTGGGGGATTCAGGATGAGCAGTTCTTC
.,TRBV7-2,TRBJ2-4,17,few,CASSLEARKGAKNIQYF,TGTGCCAGCAGCTTAGAGGCCCGAAAAGGCGCCAAAAACATTCAGTACTTC
TRBD1,TRBV28,TRBJ1-1,15,.,CASSSNPFDRAEGFF,TGTGCCAGCAGTTCGAATCCATTCGACAGGGCTGAAGGTTTCTTT
TRBD1,TRBV7-8,TRBJ2-7,14,many,CASSNRDRAYEQYF,TGTGCCAGCAGCAACCGGGACAGGGCCTACGAGCAGTACTTC
TRBD2,TRBV28,TRBJ2-7,15,few,CASSSVSGGFYEQYF,TGTGCCAGCAGTTCAGTCAGCGGGGGGTTTTACGAGCAGTACTTC
TRBD2,TRBV7-9,TRBJ2-1,18,few,CAREEIAGGPGSYNEQFF,TGTGCCAGGGAAGAAATAGCGGGGGGGCCCGGCTCCTACAATGAGCAGTTCTTC
.,TRBV29-1,TRBJ1-2,15,few,CSVVPTRGRNGGYTF,TGCAGCGTTGTTCCTACCCGGGGACGGAATGGAGGCTACACCTTC
TRBD1,TRBV29-1,TRBJ2-1,14,few,CSVEAGTDYNEQFF,TGCAGCGTTGAAGCCGGGACAGACTACAATGAGCAGTTCTTC
.,TRBV7-6,TRBJ1-1,13,many,CASSPDPGTEAFF,TGTGCCAGCAGTCCGGACCCGGGCACTGAAGCTTTCTTT
.,TRBV29-1,TRBJ2-4,11,few,CSVTSPDIQYF,TGCAGCGTTACTTCCCCGGACATTCAGTACTTC
TRBD1,TRBV4-1,TRBJ2-3,15,.,CASSPAGGISDTQYF,TGCGCCAGCAGCCCGGCAGGGGGCATCTCAGATACGCAGTATTTT
TRBD2,TRBV7-9,TRBJ2-3,16,few,CASSSPLSGVTDTQYF,TGTGCCAGCAGCTCCCCCCTTAGCGGGGTCACAGATACGCAGTATTTT
TRBD1,TRBV5-6,TRBJ1-6,14,few,CASSRTGLLSPLHF,TGTGCCAGCAGCAGGACAGGGTTACTCTCACCCCTCCACTTT
.,TRBV7-9,TRBJ2-7,13,few,CASSREGAYEQYF,TGTGCCAGCAGCCGTGAGGGTGCCTACGAGCAGTACTTC